This T cell receptor beta chain was sequenced for a study of OX40 agonist ivuxolimab in advanced cancers. The CDR3 has 12 amino acids. Germline-derived CDR1 and CDR2 are SGDLS and YYNGEE. V was cut by 4 bases and J by 7 bases, with 11 bases left in between. The method was immunoSEQ multiplex PCR; TCRdb's version includes in-frame clones alone and lacks a portion of them. The data contain 60,000 or so clones, 75% to 90% of them singletons. Sequences were derived from CD4+ or CD8+ T cells sorted from blood, sampled in a trial of the OX40 agonist ivuxolimab. The chain recombines TRBV9 with TRBJ1-2; D not resolved. This TCR derives from an adult with an advanced solid tumor such as melanoma, head and neck, liver or kidney cancer. The CDR3 loop reads CASSPPPSGYTF. In DNA form, the CDR3 reads TGTGCCAGCAGCCCACCCCCCAGTGGCTACACCTTC. The full variable domain, with the rest looked up from reference TRBV9 and TRBJ1-2, is DSGVTQTPKHLITATGQRVTLRCSPRSGDLSVYWYQQSLDQGLQFLIQYYNGEERAKGNILERFSAQQFPDLHSELNLSSLELGDSALYFCASSPPPSGYTFGSGTRLTVV.